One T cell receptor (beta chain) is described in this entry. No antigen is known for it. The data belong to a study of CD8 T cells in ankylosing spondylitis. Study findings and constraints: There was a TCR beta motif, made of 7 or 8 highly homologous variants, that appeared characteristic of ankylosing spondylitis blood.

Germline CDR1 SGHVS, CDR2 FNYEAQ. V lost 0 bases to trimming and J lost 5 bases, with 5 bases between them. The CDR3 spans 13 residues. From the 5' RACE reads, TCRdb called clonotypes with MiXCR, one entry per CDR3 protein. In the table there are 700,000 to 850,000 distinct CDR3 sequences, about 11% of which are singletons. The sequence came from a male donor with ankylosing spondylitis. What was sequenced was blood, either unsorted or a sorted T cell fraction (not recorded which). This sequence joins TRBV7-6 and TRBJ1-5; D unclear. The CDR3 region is CASSLATDQPQHF. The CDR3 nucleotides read TGTGCCAGCAGCTTAGCTACAGATCAGCCCCAGCATTTT.